This TCR beta chain was observed in a study of T cells in Graves' hyperthyroidism and ophthalmopathy. The investigators amplified TCR beta CDR3 regions from RNA transcripts. Carried out on the TCR CDR3, a first-round RT-PCR used the HTBI primer set. MiXCR was run by TCRdb on the multiplex PCR reads, yielding one entry per CDR3 protein. The sample carries over 500,000 distinct CDR3 sequences, roughly 17% recorded once. Whole-study results and caveats: The model forecast ophthalmopathy, anticipating it by a median about 6.5 months before onset. Blood also showed most of the thyroid clonotypes that were expanded above 0.001.

Germline V gene sequence: CDR1 SGHDT, CDR2 YYEEEE. There are 14 residues in the CDR3. V dropped 0 bases and J dropped 1 base, with 7 bases sitting between them. A note on this clonotype: The antigen is not known.

The receptor comes from a woman between 18 and 29 years old with Graves' ophthalmopathy. The sample comprised blood. This sequence joins TRBV5-6 and TRBJ1-2, with D uncertain. The CDR3, as DNA: TGTGCCAGCAGCTTGGGGTCGAATAACTATGGCTACACCTTC. Protein sequence: CASSLGSNNYGYTF.